The 14 T cell receptor beta chains in this list originate from one sample, sequenced in a study of T cells in Graves' hyperthyroidism and ophthalmopathy. Amplification yielded TCR beta CDR3 regions, with RNA transcripts as the source. Initially, a first-round RT-PCR of the TCR CDR3 employed the HTBI primer set. TCRdb recomputed calls from the multiplex PCR reads with MiXCR, one row per CDR3 protein. The sample holds roughly 710,000 distinct CDR3 sequences; 35% are singletons and the top ten take around a third. The sample comprised blood. These receptors all come from a woman in her 40s with Graves' hyperthyroidism.

Note on this clonotype: At one boundary the junction diverges from the germline segment, which might be a read error. The CDR3 sequence is CAGSLQGDTEAFF. The CDR3 bases are TGTGCCGGCAGCTTGCAGGGCGACACTGAAGCTTTCTTT. The rearrangement uses TRBV7-9 and TRBJ1-1; D perhaps matches TRBD1 (5 bases). Germline V gives CDR1 SEHNR, CDR2 FQNEAQ (reference sequence). The CDR3 totals 13 residues. The full variable domain, in which reference TRBV7-9 and TRBJ1-1 provide the parts outside the CDR3, is DTGVSQNPRHKITKRGQNVTFRCDPISEHNRLYWYRQTLGQGPEFLTYFQNEAQLEKSRLLSDRFSAERPKGSFSTLEIQRTEQGDSAMYLCAGSLQGDTEAFFGQGTRLTVV.

This clonotype was seen ten or more times. This rearrangement joins TRBV7-8 to TRBJ1-4, with 7 bases identical to TRBD1. Germline-derived CDR1 and CDR2 are SGHVS and FQNEAQ. The ends lost 6 bases at V and 6 bases at J; junction bases unmatched: 10. This CDR3 is built from 15 residues. This CDR3 reads CASSSMTGSHEKLFF. The CDR3 DNA follows: TGTGCCAGCAGTTCAATGACAGGGTCCCATGAAAAACTGTTTTTT.

With respect to this clonotype: A single base separates this from a much larger clone, so it may be a read error. The chain couples TRBV10-3 to TRBJ2-5; 7 bases match TRBD2. V was pared by 2 bases and J by 2 bases, with 17 bases of the junction left unmatched. CDR1 is ENHRY, CDR2 SYGVKD, per germline. The CDR3 is 19 amino acids. CDR3 residues: CAISEPTLFGGGPQETQYF. The CDR3, as DNA: TGTGCCATCAGTGAGCCGACCCTATTTGGCGGGGGTCCTCAAGAGACCCAGTACTTC.

This clonotype has a count of ten or more. This sequence joins TRBV7-2 and TRBJ1-1, with a tentative D call TRBD1 (5 bases). CDR1 SGHTA and CDR2 FQGNSA come from the germline V gene. Trimming removed 0 bases from V and 1 base from J, with 9 bases in between. The CDR3 is made up of 15 amino acids. The CDR3 loop is CASSLAGVGNTEAFF. The DNA for the CDR3 is TGTGCCAGCAGCTTAGCGGGGGTCGGGAACACTGAAGCTTTCTTT. The variable domain in full, completed from reference TRBV7-2 and TRBJ1-1, reads GAGVSQSPSNKVTEKGKDVELRCDPISGHTALYWYRQSLGQGLEFLIYFQGNSAPDKSGLPSDRFSAERTGGSVSTLTIQRTQQEDSAVYLCASSLAGVGNTEAFFGQGTRLTVV.

As concerns this clonotype: The junction differs from germline at one of its ends, possibly a read error. The chain couples TRBV7-3 to TRBJ2-7; TRBD1 agrees at 10 bases. Germline assignment: CDR1 SGHTA and CDR2 FQGTGA. This CDR3 is built from 13 residues. CDR3 nucleotide sequence: TGTGCCAGCAGCTACCGGGACAGGGGTAATCCCACCTTC. It specifies CASSYRDRGNPTF.

This clonotype was observed at least ten times. The rearrangement uses TRBV7-2 and TRBJ2-5; TRBD2 aligns across 9 bases. The germline V gene has CDR1 SGHTA and CDR2 FQGNSA. The junction had 12 bases not matched to a gene; V was cut back by 4 bases and J by 9 bases. The CDR3 loop spans 15 amino acids. The CDR3 here is CASSYRGRGGSAQYF. DNA of the CDR3: TGTGCCAGCAGCTATAGGGGGCGGGGGGGGTCGGCCCAGTACTTC.

This clonotype showed up just a few times. The V call is TRBV9, the J call TRBJ1-1; D is undetermined. The CDR3 sequence is 15 residues long. Trimming left V 0 bases short and J 5 bases short, with 14 bases between. CDR1 SGDLS and CDR2 YYNGEE come from the germline V gene. CDR3 nucleotides: TGTGCCAGCAGCGTAGTTGGGGAAACGACGACTGAAGCTTTCTTT. Its translation: CASSVVGETTTEAFF.

This clonotype was detected a few times. The rearrangement links TRBV20-1 to TRBJ1-1; D is perhaps TRBD1 (6 bases). CDR1 and CDR2 from the germline V gene are DFQATT and SNEGSKA (reference sequence). The germline V and J ends were trimmed by 0 bases and 8 bases, with 16 bases remaining between them. The CDR3 totals 14 residues. CDR3 sequence: CSARDGGGREEAFF. In DNA form, the CDR3 reads TGCAGTGCTAGAGATGGCGGGGGGCGGGAAGAAGCTTTCTTT.

The chain carries TRBV7-9 and TRBJ2-2; D gene uncertain. From germline, CDR1 is SEHNR and CDR2 FQNEAQ (reference sequence). The CDR3 sequence is 14 residues long. Trimming cost V 1 base and J 5 bases, with 8 bases left between them. The CDR3 coding sequence is TGTGCCAGCAGCTTAGTCCAAGTGACCGGGGAGCTGTTTTTT. It translates to CASSLVQVTGELFF.

V gene TRBV6-5 combines with J gene TRBJ1-1; possible D gene TRBD1, 5 bases. The CDR3 totals 18 residues. The germline V gene has CDR1 MNHEY and CDR2 SVGAGI. V dropped 0 bases and J dropped 6 bases, with 23 bases sitting between them. The CDR3 nucleotides are TGTGCCAGCAGTTACTCGACGTACAGGATGGCAGGGCGGCCTGAAGCTTTCTTT. It encodes CASSYSTYRMAGRPEAFF.

Many counts were recorded for this clonotype. A read error may produce the germline difference seen at one junction end. This chain joins TRBV5-1 and TRBJ2-2; D is perhaps TRBD1 or TRBD2 (6 bases each). CDR3 length: 15 residues. Germline V gene data show CDR1 as SGHRS and CDR2 as YFSETQ. The CDR3 region has the DNA TGTGCCAGCAGTGGAGGGGGGACGAACACCGGGGAGCTGTTTTTT. It specifies CASSGGGTNTGELFF.

CDR3 coding DNA: TGCAGTGCTTCGGGGGGAGGCCCCAATGACGAGCAGTACTTC. This encodes CSASGGGPNDEQYF. The chain couples TRBV20-1 to TRBJ2-7; 7 bases align to TRBD2. Trimming removed 5 bases from V and 5 bases from J; junction bases left unmatched: 12. Germline V CDR1 and CDR2: DFQATT, SNEGSKA (reference sequence). This CDR3 is 14 amino acids long.

This clonotype was counted ten times or more. This chain links TRBV29-1 with TRBJ1-6; no reliable D call. The CDR3 has 13 residues. Germline lookup yields CDR1 SQVTM and CDR2 ANQGSEA. V lost 5 bases and J 5 bases, leaving 10 bases between the germline ends. CDR3 nucleotide sequence: TGCAGCGTTAAGTGGTCCGATAATTCACCCCTCCACTTT. It is translated as CSVKWSDNSPLHF. Looking up the rest from reference TRBV29-1 and TRBJ1-6 gives the full variable domain: SAVISQKPSRDICQRGTSLTIQCQVDSQVTMMFWYRQQPGQSLTLIATANQGSEATYESGFVIDKFPISRPNLTFSTLTVSNMSPEDSSIYLCSVKWSDNSPLHFGNGTRLTVT.

The V gene is TRBV7-9, the J gene TRBJ1-1; 7 bases are a match to TRBD1. CDR1 is SEHNR, CDR2 FQNEAQ, per germline (reference sequence). V lost 6 bases to trimming and J lost 9 bases; unmatched junction nucleotides: 7. The CDR3 consists of 12 residues. CDR3 residues: CASSIDRVKAFF. CDR3 sequence (DNA): TGTGCCAGCAGTATAGACAGGGTAAAAGCTTTCTTT.